This T cell receptor (beta chain) was sequenced in a study of blood T cell repertoires in COVID-19. Study-wide background: Samples taken during acute and convalescent COVID-19 were collected in the United States, Italy and Spain.

CDR1 and CDR2 from the germline V gene are LGHDT and YNNKEL (reference sequence). Trimming took 4 bases from V and 8 from J, leaving 14 bases between them. The CDR3 consists of 14 residues. Assay: immunoSEQ multiplex PCR; the TCRdb copy retains only in-frame clones and omits some. The sample has 650,000 to 800,000 clones, around 89% seen once. The sequence was obtained from a woman younger than 35 with acute or convalescent COVID-19. The sample taken for sequencing was peripheral blood. V is TRBV3-1 (or the pseudogene TRBV3-2) and J is TRBJ1-4; D call uncertain. The CDR3 reads CASSPPLEGEKLFF. For the CDR3, the DNA is TGTGCCAGCAGCCCCCCCCTGGAGGGAGAAAAACTGTTTTTT.